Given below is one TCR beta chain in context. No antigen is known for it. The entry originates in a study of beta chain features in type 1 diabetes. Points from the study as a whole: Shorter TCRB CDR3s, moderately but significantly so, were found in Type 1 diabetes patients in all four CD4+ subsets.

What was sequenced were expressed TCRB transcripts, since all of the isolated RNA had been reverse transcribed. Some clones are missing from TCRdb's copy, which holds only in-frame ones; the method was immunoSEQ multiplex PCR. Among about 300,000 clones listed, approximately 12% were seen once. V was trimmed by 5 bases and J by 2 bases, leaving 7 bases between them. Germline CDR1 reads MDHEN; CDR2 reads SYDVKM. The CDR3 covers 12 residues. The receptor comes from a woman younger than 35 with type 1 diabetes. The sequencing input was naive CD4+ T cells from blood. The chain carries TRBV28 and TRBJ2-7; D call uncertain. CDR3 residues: CASSTTTYEQYF. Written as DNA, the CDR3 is TGTGCCAGCAGTACTACTACCTACGAGCAGTACTTC.